Listed here are 18 T cell receptor beta chains from one sample, sequenced in a study of shared clonotypes between healthy human individuals (TCRdb year 2020). Library construction relied on the immunoSEQ multiplex PCR assay. In TCRdb, the immuneACCESS table is reduced to in-frame sequences with V and J assigned. These tables do not hold every clone; where another copy was compared, an unresolved V gene accounts for under half, and the others remain unexplained. This sample is represented by about 600,000 clones; around 97% of them were singletons. The ten top clones hold around 0.06% of the sample. Input material: naive CD4+ T cells sorted from blood. According to the study, the label for this sample's cell subset or site signals: CD45RA+ positively selected. The receptor set was obtained from a woman younger than 45 in good health.

The chain couples TRBV7-2 to TRBJ1-2; D is ambiguous. Between the trimmed V and J ends, which lost 2 bases and 3 bases, there was a span of 13 bases. The germline CDR1 and CDR2 sequences are SGHTA and FQGNSA. This CDR3 has 15 residues. CDR3 residues: CASSLSQGLDYGYTF. As DNA, the CDR3 is TGTGCCAGCAGCTTATCCCAAGGATTAGACTATGGCTACACCTTC.

CDR3 protein: CASSQDRFKWGSRADTQYF. The CDR3 nucleotides are TGTGCCAGCAGCCAAGATCGCTTCAAGTGGGGGAGCAGGGCAGATACGCAGTATTTT. J is TRBJ2-3 and V is TRBV14; D may match TRBD1 or TRBD2 (5 bases each). Trimming cost V 0 bases and J 4 bases, with 23 bases left between them. Germline CDR1 is SGHDN and CDR2 is FVKESK. CDR3 length: 19 amino acids.

The chain recombines TRBV27 with TRBJ1-5; possible D gene TRBD1, 6 bases. The V and J ends lost 8 bases and 0 bases respectively, with 23 bases between them. This CDR3 comprises 18 residues. Germline CDR1 MNHEY, CDR2 SMNVEV (reference sequence). CDR3 sequence reads: CASRGGGAAAYSNQPQHF. The CDR3, as DNA: TGTGCCAGCCGTGGTGGGGGCGCGGCAGCATATAGCAATCAGCCCCAGCATTTT.

A word on this clone: Other DNA sequences within the sample encode an identical CDR3. The chain links TRBV5-1 to TRBJ2-1, with D possibly being TRBD1 (5 bases). The germline CDR1 and CDR2 sequences are SGHRS and YFSETQ. V lost 0 bases, J lost 4 bases, and 8 bases lay in between. The CDR3 totals 14 residues. CDR3 DNA sequence: TGCGCCAGCAGCTTGGGACAGACTTACAATGAGCAGTTCTTC. Residues: CASSLGQTYNEQFF.

The chain joins TRBV6-6 to TRBJ2-7; D is unresolved. Trimming stripped 0 bases from V and 5 bases from J, with 17 bases between. The CDR3 extends over 16 amino acids. Germline V gene sequence: CDR1 MNHNY, CDR2 SVGAGI (reference sequence). This chain's CDR3 is CASSYSNPVLIDEQYF. The CDR3 nucleotides are TGTGCCAGCAGTTACTCGAACCCCGTACTGATCGACGAGCAGTACTTC.

The V gene is TRBV2, the J gene TRBJ1-2; D gene ambiguous. Germline V CDR1 and CDR2: SNHLY, FYNNEI. V was shortened by 6 bases and J by 5 bases, with 7 bases between the two germline ends. CDR3 length: 11 residues. The CDR3: CASRREYGYTF. CDR3 coding DNA: TGTGCCAGCAGGAGGGAGTATGGCTACACCTTC.

The rearrangement joins TRBV28 to TRBJ1-4, with D unresolved. The CDR3 runs 15 residues. The V and J ends lost 5 bases and 8 bases respectively, with 18 bases between them. Per the germline V gene, CDR1 is MDHEN and CDR2 is SYDVKM. CDR3 in amino acids: CASSLPGPRREKLFF. In nucleotides, the CDR3 is TGTGCCAGCAGTCTTCCCGGACCCCGCAGGGAAAAACTGTTTTTT.

The rearrangement links TRBV19 to TRBJ1-5; 11 nucleotides match TRBD1. After removal of 3 bases from V and 6 bases from J, the junction contained 7 bases not matched to a gene. Germline V gene sequence: CDR1 LNHDA, CDR2 SQIVND (reference sequence). CDR3 length: 16 residues. Written as DNA, the CDR3 is TGTGCCAGTAGTATGAAAGGACAGGGGGCTGGTCAGCCCCAGCATTTT. Protein: CASSMKGQGAGQPQHF.

The rearrangement uses TRBV7-2 and TRBJ2-5; TRBD1 matches at 8 bases. The J call is doubtful: the DNA matches TRBJ2-7 better. The CDR3 loop spans 16 amino acids. CDR1 is SGHTA and CDR2 is FQGNSA in the germline V gene. The chain's CDR3 is CASSHAPGQASYEQYF. The CDR3 bases are TGTGCCAGCAGCCACGCTCCGGGACAGGCATCCTACGAGCAGTACTTC.

V usage is TRBV27 and J usage is TRBJ2-6; D gene uncertain. V lost 1 base and J 0 bases, leaving 10 bases between the germline ends. The CDR3 is made up of 17 amino acids. The germline V gene encodes CDR1 MNHEY and CDR2 SMNVEV (reference sequence). The CDR3: CASSLFQVGSGANVLTF. CDR3 DNA: TGTGCCAGCAGTTTATTTCAGGTGGGCTCTGGGGCCAACGTCCTGACTTTC. The whole variable domain, remainder taken from reference TRBV27 and TRBJ2-6, is EAQVTQNPRYLITVTGKKLTVTCSQNMNHEYMSWYRQDPGLGLRQIYYSMNVEVTDKGDVPEGYKVSRKEKRNFPLILESPSPNQTSLYFCASSLFQVGSGANVLTFGAGSRLTVL.

The chain has TRBV5-1 and TRBJ2-1, with TRBD2 identical over 8 bases. Germline lookup yields CDR1 SGHRS and CDR2 YFSETQ. The V segment lost 0 bases and the J segment 5 bases; nucleotides outside the gene matches: 10. The CDR3 spans 17 residues. The CDR3 sequence is CASSLAGGREGNNEQFF. CDR3 sequence (DNA): TGCGCCAGCAGCTTGGCCGGAGGACGGGAGGGAAACAATGAGCAGTTCTTC.

This sequence joins TRBV6-5 and TRBJ1-2; no firm D call. The germline CDR1 and CDR2 sequences are MNHEY and SVGAGI. This CDR3 region has 14 residues. V shed 6 bases and J shed 5 bases, with 16 bases lying between them. CDR3 in DNA: TGTGCCAGCAGCCGCTTATTTGCGGGGTATGGCTACACCTTC. This gives the protein CASSRLFAGYGYTF.

V and J are TRBV7-8 and TRBJ2-1; 9 bases agree with TRBD1. J was trimmed by 6 bases and V by 0 bases; bases with no gene match: 3. The CDR3 totals 15 residues. Germline CDR1 reads SGHVS; CDR2 reads FQNEAQ. CDR3 region: CASSLATGGPNEQFF. In DNA form, the CDR3 reads TGTGCCAGCAGCTTAGCGACAGGGGGTCCCAATGAGCAGTTCTTC. Looking up the rest from reference TRBV7-8 and TRBJ2-1 gives the full variable domain: GAGVSQSPRYKVAKRGQDVALRCDPISGHVSLFWYQQALGQGPEFLTYFQNEAQLDKSGLPSDRFFAERPEGSVSTLKIQRTQQEDSAVYLCASSLATGGPNEQFFGPGTRLTVL.

The chain combines TRBV28 with TRBJ1-2, with 7 positions matching TRBD1. V trimming: 6 bases; J trimming: 1 base; junction bases outside the gene matches: 20. There are 19 residues in the CDR3. Germline V CDR1 and CDR2: MDHEN, SYDVKM. CDR3 region: CASSLPLGAGGTYNYGYTF. The CDR3 DNA is TGTGCCAGCAGCTTACCCTTGGGGGCAGGGGGGACTTATAACTATGGCTACACCTTC.

This clone showed up just once. The same CDR3 can be traced to other DNA sequences in this sample. This chain uses TRBV5-1 with TRBJ2-5; D is uncertain. CDR1 and CDR2 from the germline V gene are SGHRS and YFSETQ. The CDR3 is 13 residues long. Trimming removed 2 bases from V and 1 base from J, with 6 bases in between. The CDR3 here is CASSFSGQETQYF. For the CDR3, the DNA is TGCGCCAGCAGCTTTTCAGGCCAAGAGACCCAGTACTTC. The whole variable domain, remainder taken from reference TRBV5-1 and TRBJ2-5, is KAGVTQTPRYLIKTRGQQVTLSCSPISGHRSVSWYQQTPGQGLQFLFEYFSETQRNKGNFPGRFSGRQFSNSRSEMNVSTLELGDSALYLCASSFSGQETQYFGPGTRLLVL.

V usage is TRBV5-6 and J usage is TRBJ1-2, with 7 bases lining up with TRBD1. CDR3 length equals 15 residues. V dropped 4 bases and J dropped 4; count of bases not matched to a gene: 10. Per germline, CDR1 SGHDT and CDR2 YYEEEE. The CDR3: CASSPGTAKGYGYTF. In DNA form, the CDR3 reads TGTGCCAGCAGCCCCGGGACAGCTAAAGGCTATGGCTACACCTTC.

The rearrangement links TRBV10-1 to TRBJ2-7; D is perhaps TRBD1 (6 bases). The CDR3 runs 14 residues. The V and J ends lost 3 bases and 3 bases respectively, with 12 bases between them. Germline CDR1 is WNHNN and CDR2 is SYGVQD (reference sequence). CDR3 amino acids: CASSDWTAVYEQYF. The CDR3 DNA reads as TGCGCCAGCAGTGATTGGACAGCCGTCTACGAGCAGTACTTC.

A few counts support this clone. The V and J genes are TRBV7-3 and TRBJ1-1; 9 bases agree with TRBD1. Germline V gene sequence: CDR1 SGHTA, CDR2 FQGTGA. CDR3 length equals 17 residues. V was pared by 1 base and J by 7 bases, with 13 bases of the junction left unmatched. The CDR3 here is CASSLNSPTGGRNEAFF. Here the CDR3 DNA reads TGTGCCAGCAGCTTAAATTCCCCGACAGGGGGAAGAAATGAAGCTTTCTTT.